This T cell receptor beta chain derives from a study of Tregs in tolerant kidney transplant recipients. The assay was immunoSEQ multiplex PCR, and TCRdb's table has in-frame clones only and misses some. This repertoire includes approximately 49,000 clones. Regarding this clone: Its target is not known. The CDR3 end falls 3 residues outside the read, so it is completed with the germline J gene.

Study outcomes and limitations: Antigen-driven expansion was suggested because donor-specific Tregs expanded more than all Tregs in tolerant patients. The most relevant donor-specific Treg TCRbeta repertoire apparently came from expansion with activated donor B cells. Few patients were studied, so findings need validation in larger groups.

Unstimulated regulatory T cells (CD4+CD25+CD127-), CD4+CD25- non-regulatory cells, CD4 and CD8 cells were FACS-sorted from thawed PBMCs. After removal of 2 bases from V and 2 bases from J, the junction contained 8 bases not matched to a gene. The CDR3 covers 16 residues. Germline CDR1 is GTSNPN and CDR2 is SVGIG (reference sequence). The sample here was CD4+ T cells from blood, taken before the transplant. This TCR came from a human donor who received a combined kidney and bone marrow transplant. The chain joins TRBV30 to TRBJ2-3; TRBD2 matches at 9 bases. CDR3 DNA (partial): TGTGCCTGGAGTCTAGGGACTAGCCGAGTCACAGATACG. It is translated as CAWSLGTSRVTDT. The entire CDR3 is CAWSLGTSRVTDTQYF.